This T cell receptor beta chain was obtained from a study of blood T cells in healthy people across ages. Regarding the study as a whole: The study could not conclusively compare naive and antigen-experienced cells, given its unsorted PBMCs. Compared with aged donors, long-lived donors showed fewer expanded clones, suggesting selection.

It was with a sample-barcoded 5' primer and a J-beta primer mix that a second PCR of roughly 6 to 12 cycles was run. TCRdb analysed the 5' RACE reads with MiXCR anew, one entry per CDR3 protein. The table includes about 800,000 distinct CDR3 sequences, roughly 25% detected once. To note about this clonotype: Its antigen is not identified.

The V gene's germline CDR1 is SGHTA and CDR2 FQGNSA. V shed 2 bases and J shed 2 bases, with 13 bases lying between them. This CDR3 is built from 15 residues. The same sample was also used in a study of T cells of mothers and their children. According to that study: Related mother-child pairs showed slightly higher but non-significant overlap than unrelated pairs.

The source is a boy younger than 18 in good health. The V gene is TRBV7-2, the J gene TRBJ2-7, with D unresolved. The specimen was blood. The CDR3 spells CASSLHSNLAYEQYF. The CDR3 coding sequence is TGTGCCAGCAGCTTACACAGCAACCTGGCCTACGAGCAGTACTTC. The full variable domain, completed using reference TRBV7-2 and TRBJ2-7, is GAGVSQSPSNKVTEKGKDVELRCDPISGHTALYWYRQSLGQGLEFLIYFQGNSAPDKSGLPSDRFSAERTGGSVSTLTIQRTQQEDSAVYLCASSLHSNLAYEQYFGPGTRLTVT.